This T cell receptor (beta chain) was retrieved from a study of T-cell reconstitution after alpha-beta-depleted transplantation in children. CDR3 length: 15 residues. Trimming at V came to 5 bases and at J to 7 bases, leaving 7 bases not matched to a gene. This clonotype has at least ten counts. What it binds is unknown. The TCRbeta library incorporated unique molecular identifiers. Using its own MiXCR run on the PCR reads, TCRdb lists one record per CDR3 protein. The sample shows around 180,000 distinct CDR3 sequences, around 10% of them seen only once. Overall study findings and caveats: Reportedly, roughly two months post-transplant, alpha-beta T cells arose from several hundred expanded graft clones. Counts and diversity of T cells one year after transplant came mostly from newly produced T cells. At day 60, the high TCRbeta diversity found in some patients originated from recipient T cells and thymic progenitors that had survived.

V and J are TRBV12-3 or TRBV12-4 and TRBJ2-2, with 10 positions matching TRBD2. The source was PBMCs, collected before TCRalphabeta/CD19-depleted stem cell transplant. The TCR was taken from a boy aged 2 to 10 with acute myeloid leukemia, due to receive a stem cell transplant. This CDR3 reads CASSERGGRNGELFF. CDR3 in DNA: TGTGCCAGCAGTGAGCGGGGGGGCCGAAACGGGGAGCTGTTTTTT.